The 14 T cell receptor beta chains below come from one sample, sequenced in a study of blood T cell repertoires in COVID-19. Profiling relied on immunoSEQ multiplex PCR, and the TCRdb table lists in-frame clones only, not all of them. The table records some 110,000 clones, more than 60% of them present only once. The sequenced material came from peripheral blood. Every receptor here comes from a man in his 70s with acute or convalescent COVID-19.

This clone was seen just once. V usage is TRBV2 and J usage is TRBJ2-3; 9 bases fit TRBD1. Germline-derived CDR1 and CDR2 are SNHLY and FYNNEI. With 6 bases clipped from V and 5 bases from J, the junction kept 3 bases outside the gene matches. The CDR3 totals 13 residues. The CDR3 loop reads CASRRQGEDTQYF. For the CDR3, the DNA is TGTGCCAGCAGAAGACAGGGGGAAGATACGCAGTATTTT. The full variable domain, in which reference TRBV2 and TRBJ2-3 provide the parts outside the CDR3, is EPEVTQTPSHQVTQMGQEVILRCVPISNHLYFYWYRQILGQKVEFLVSFYNNEISEKSEIFDDQFSVERPDGSNFTLKIRSTKLEDSAMYFCASRRQGEDTQYFGPGTRLTVL.

This clone was observed a handful of times. The chain carries TRBV12-3 or TRBV12-4 and TRBJ2-7; TRBD1 aligns across 10 bases. There are 13 residues in the CDR3. The V gene end was trimmed by 5 bases and the J gene end by 6 bases; junction bases not matched to a gene: 4. The CDR3 loop reads CASSIGQGVEQYF. The DNA of the CDR3 is TGTGCCAGCAGTATTGGACAGGGGGTCGAGCAGTACTTC.

The chain has TRBV27 and TRBJ2-7; 8 bases agree with TRBD1. Per germline, CDR1 MNHEY and CDR2 SMNVEV (reference sequence). V shed 3 bases, J shed 6 bases, and the junction held 4 bases outside the gene matches. There are 13 residues in the CDR3. The DNA of the CDR3 is TGTGCCAGCAGTTTGCGCAGGGGGCGCGAGCAGTACTTC. Encoded protein: CASSLRRGREQYF.

This clone was seen once. The chain has TRBV7-8 and TRBJ1-4; D is uncertain. Looked up from germline, CDR1 is SGHVS and CDR2 is FQNEAQ. CDR3 length: 14 residues. V lost 5 bases and J lost 3, with 10 bases in between. The CDR3 loop is CASSPTPANEKLFF. The CDR3 DNA follows: TGTGCCAGCAGCCCCACCCCGGCTAATGAAAAACTGTTTTTT.

The chain uses TRBV7-9 and TRBJ2-1, with 11 nucleotides matching TRBD2. The CDR3 has 18 residues. The germline CDR1 and CDR2 sequences are SEHNR and FQNEAQ (reference sequence). V was pared by 2 bases and J by 6 bases, with 12 bases of the junction left unmatched. CDR3 loop: CASSLPIRLAGKANEQFF. CDR3 nucleotides: TGTGCCAGCAGCTTACCGATTAGACTAGCGGGAAAGGCCAATGAGCAGTTCTTC.

The rearrangement links TRBV5-1 to TRBJ2-1, with TRBD2 identical over 8 bases. Germline V CDR1 and CDR2: SGHRS, YFSETQ. The J segment lost 5 bases and the V segment lost 2 bases, leaving 6 bases of the junction unmatched. CDR3 length: 15 residues. The CDR3 bases are TGCGCCAGCAGCTTCGGAGCGGGAGTTAACAATGAGCAGTTCTTC. This encodes CASSFGAGVNNEQFF. The full variable domain, in which reference TRBV5-1 and TRBJ2-1 provide the parts outside the CDR3, is KAGVTQTPRYLIKTRGQQVTLSCSPISGHRSVSWYQQTPGQGLQFLFEYFSETQRNKGNFPGRFSGRQFSNSRSEMNVSTLELGDSALYLCASSFGAGVNNEQFFGPGTRLTVL.

This clone was observed a handful of times. This chain uses TRBV28 with TRBJ2-7, with D possibly TRBD2 on 6 matching bases. Trimming cost V 0 bases and J 2 bases, with 14 bases left between them. This CDR3 is built from 16 residues. The germline V gene has CDR1 MDHEN and CDR2 SYDVKM. In DNA, the CDR3 is TGTGCCAGCAGTTTATGGGAGGGCGAGCCTCCCTACGAGCAGTACTTC. This gives the protein CASSLWEGEPPYEQYF.

The chain combines TRBV6-2 or TRBV6-3 with TRBJ1-6; the D gene is possibly TRBD1 (5 bases). Looked up from germline, CDR1 is MNHEY and CDR2 is SVGEGT. V was trimmed by 6 bases and J by 6 bases, leaving 9 bases between them. The CDR3 has 13 amino acids. The DNA of the CDR3 is TGTGCCAGCAGCCCCGGGGGTAATTCACCCCTCCACTTT. This codes for CASSPGGNSPLHF.

This chain joins TRBV29-1 and TRBJ1-1; D is unclear. Trimming cost V 2 bases and J 13 bases, with 17 bases left between them. Per the germline V gene, CDR1 is SQVTM and CDR2 is ANQGSEA. The CDR3 has 12 residues. CDR3 sequence: CSVEIGGPGSFF. For the CDR3, the DNA is TGCAGCGTTGAAATAGGAGGTCCCGGGAGTTTCTTT.

The chain combines TRBV7-9 with TRBJ2-3; TRBD1 aligns across 9 bases. Germline assignment: CDR1 SEHNR and CDR2 FQNEAQ (reference sequence). The CDR3 totals 15 residues. Losses at the gene ends were 5 bases for V and 4 bases for J; bases not matched to a gene: 7. CDR3 nucleotide sequence: TGTGCCAGCAGCCTCTTAGGGACAGGGTCAGATACGCAGTATTTT. Its translation is CASSLLGTGSDTQYF.

The chain recombines TRBV15 with TRBJ2-1, with 7 bases that match TRBD2. Trimming at V came to 1 base and at J to 4 bases, leaving 4 bases not matched to a gene. The CDR3 length is 15 residues. Germline V gene data show CDR1 as LNHNV and CDR2 as YYDKDF (reference sequence). As DNA, the CDR3 is TGTGCCACCAGCAGAGGGAATAGCGGGTACAATGAGCAGTTCTTC. Protein: CATSRGNSGYNEQFF.

V gene TRBV27 combines with J gene TRBJ1-2, with D possibly being TRBD1 (5 bases). The CDR3 has 15 amino acids. Per germline, CDR1 MNHEY and CDR2 SMNVEV (reference sequence). V dropped 5 bases and J dropped 4 bases, with 17 bases sitting between them. This CDR3 is CASSPSHPGLYGYTF. CDR3 bases: TGTGCCAGCAGTCCCTCTCACCCAGGGCTCTATGGCTACACCTTC.

This clone was seen once. The gene calls are TRBV6-6 and TRBJ2-5; 7 bases agree with TRBD1. From germline, CDR1 is MNHNY and CDR2 SVGAGI (reference sequence). The CDR3 has 13 amino acids. The V segment lost 6 bases and the J segment 5 bases; nucleotides outside the gene matches: 6. The CDR3 coding sequence is TGTGCCAGCAGCCCCGACAGGGTCGAGACCCAGTACTTC. It translates to CASSPDRVETQYF.

This clone has a single count. The chain couples TRBV18 to TRBJ2-3, with TRBD1 matching 10 bases. V lost 4 bases, J lost 5 bases, and 21 bases stayed unmatched. The V gene's germline CDR1 is KGHSH and CDR2 LQKENI. This CDR3 is built from 20 residues. The CDR3 loop is CASSQRSSGQGPESLDTQYF. The CDR3 nucleotides are TGTGCCAGCTCACAACGGTCGTCGGGACAGGGGCCGGAATCCTTAGATACGCAGTATTTT.